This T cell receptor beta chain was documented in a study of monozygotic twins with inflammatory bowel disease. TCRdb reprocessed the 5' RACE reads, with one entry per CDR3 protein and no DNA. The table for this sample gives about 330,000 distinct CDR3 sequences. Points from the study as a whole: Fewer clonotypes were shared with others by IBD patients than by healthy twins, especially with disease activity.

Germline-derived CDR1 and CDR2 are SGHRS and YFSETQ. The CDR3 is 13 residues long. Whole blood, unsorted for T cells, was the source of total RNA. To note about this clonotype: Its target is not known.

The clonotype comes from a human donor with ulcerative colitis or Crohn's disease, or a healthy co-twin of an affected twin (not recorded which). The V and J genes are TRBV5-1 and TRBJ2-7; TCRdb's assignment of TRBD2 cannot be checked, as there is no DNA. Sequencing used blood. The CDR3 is CATGTSGSSEQYF.